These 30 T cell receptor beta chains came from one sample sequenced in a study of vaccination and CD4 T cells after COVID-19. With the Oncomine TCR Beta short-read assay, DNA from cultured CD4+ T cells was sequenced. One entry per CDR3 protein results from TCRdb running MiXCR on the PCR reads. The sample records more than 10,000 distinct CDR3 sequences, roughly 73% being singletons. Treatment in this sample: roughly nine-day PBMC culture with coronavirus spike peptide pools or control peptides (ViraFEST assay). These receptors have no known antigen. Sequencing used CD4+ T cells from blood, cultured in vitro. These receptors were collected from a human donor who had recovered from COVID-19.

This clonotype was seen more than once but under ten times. The CDR3 coding sequence is TGTGCCAGCAGTGAAGCGAAGTTCAATCAGCCCCAGCATTTT. Its translation is CASSEAKFNQPQHF. The genes are TRBV6-1 and TRBJ1-5, with D unclear. CDR3 length: 14 amino acids. Germline assignment: CDR1 MNHNS and CDR2 SASEGT. Trimming shortened V by 0 bases and J by 3 bases, and 6 bases separated the two germline ends.

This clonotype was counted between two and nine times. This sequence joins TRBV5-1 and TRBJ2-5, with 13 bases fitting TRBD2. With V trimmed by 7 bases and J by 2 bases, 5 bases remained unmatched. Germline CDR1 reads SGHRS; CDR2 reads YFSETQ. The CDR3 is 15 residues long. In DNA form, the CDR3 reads TGCGCCAGCCACGGACTAGCGGGAGTTCAAGAGACCCAGTACTTC. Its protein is CASHGLAGVQETQYF.

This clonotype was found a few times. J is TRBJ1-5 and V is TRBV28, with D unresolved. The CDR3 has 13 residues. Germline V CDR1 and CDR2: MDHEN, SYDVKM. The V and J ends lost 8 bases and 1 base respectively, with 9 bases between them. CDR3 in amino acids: CASDPISNQPQHF. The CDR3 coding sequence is TGTGCCAGCGATCCAATAAGCAATCAGCCCCAGCATTTT.

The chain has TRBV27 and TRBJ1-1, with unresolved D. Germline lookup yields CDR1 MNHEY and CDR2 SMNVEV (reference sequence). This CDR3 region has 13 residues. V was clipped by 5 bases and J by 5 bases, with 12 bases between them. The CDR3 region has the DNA TGTGCCAGCAGTCCCCCGCTCTCAACTGAAGCTTTCTTT. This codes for CASSPPLSTEAFF.

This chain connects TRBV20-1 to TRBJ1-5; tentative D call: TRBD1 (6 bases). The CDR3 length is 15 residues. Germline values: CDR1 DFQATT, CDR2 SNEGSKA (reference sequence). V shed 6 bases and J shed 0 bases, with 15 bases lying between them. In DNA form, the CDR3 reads TGCAGTGCCGACGACAGGATTTATAGCAATCAGCCCCAGCATTTT. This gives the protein CSADDRIYSNQPQHF.

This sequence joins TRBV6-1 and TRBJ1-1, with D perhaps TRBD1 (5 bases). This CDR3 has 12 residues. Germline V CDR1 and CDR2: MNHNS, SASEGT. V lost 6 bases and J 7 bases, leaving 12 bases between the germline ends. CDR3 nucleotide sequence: TGTGCCAGCAGCCCCAAGGGACTTGAAGCTTTCTTT. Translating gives CASSPKGLEAFF.

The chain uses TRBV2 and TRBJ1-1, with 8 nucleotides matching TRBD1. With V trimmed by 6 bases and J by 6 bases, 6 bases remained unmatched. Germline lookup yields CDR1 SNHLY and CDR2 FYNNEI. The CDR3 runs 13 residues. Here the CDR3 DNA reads TGTGCCAGCAGACCCGACAGGGGCTCTGAAGCTTTCTTT. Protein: CASRPDRGSEAFF.

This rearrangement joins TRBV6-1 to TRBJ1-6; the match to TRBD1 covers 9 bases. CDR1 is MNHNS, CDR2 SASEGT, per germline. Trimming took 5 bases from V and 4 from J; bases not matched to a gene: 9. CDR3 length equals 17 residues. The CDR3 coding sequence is TGTGCCAGCAGTCGACAGGGGGTAGATCAATATAATTCACCCCTCCACTTT. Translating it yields CASSRQGVDQYNSPLHF.

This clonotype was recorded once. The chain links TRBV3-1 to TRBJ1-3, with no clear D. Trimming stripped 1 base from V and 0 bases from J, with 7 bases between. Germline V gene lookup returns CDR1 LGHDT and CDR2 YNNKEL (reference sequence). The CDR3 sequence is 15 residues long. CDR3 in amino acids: CASSQVGSSGNTIYF. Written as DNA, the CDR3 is TGTGCCAGCAGCCAAGTGGGAAGCTCTGGAAACACCATATATTTT.

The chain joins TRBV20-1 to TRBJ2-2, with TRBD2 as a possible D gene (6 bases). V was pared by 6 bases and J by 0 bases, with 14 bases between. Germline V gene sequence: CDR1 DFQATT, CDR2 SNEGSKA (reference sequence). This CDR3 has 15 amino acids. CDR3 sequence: CSALGGSANTGELFF. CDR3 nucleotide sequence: TGCAGTGCCCTCGGGGGTAGCGCGAACACCGGGGAGCTGTTTTTT.

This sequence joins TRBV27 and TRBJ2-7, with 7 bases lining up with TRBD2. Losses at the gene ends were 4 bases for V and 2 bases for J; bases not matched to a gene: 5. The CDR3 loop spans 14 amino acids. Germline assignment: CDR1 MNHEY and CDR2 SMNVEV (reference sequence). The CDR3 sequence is CASSSLAATYEQYF. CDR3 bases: TGTGCCAGCAGTTCGCTAGCGGCCACCTACGAGCAGTACTTC.

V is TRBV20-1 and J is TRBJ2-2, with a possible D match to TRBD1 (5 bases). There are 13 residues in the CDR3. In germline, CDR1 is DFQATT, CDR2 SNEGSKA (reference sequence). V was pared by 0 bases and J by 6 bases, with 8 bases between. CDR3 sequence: CSARDRVAGELFF. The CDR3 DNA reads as TGCAGTGCTAGAGACAGGGTGGCCGGGGAGCTGTTTTTT.

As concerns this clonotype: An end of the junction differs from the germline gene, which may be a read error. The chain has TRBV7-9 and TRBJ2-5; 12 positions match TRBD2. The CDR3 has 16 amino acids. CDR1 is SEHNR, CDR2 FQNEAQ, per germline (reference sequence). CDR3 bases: TGCGCCAGCAGTAAGGGTCTAGCGGGAGGGGTAGAGACCCAGTACTTC. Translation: CASSKGLAGGVETQYF.

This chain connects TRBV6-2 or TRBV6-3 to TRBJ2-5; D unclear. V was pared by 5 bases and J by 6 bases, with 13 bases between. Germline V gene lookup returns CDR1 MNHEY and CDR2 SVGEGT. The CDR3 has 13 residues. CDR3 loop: CASSRPHKKTQYF. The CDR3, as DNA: TGTGCCAGCAGTCGACCGCACAAGAAGACCCAGTACTTC.

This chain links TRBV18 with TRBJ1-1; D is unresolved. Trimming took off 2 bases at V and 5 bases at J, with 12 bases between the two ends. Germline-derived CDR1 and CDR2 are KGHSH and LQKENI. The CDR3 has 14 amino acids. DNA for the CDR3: TGTGCCAGCTCACCATTCGAGGGCTGGACTGAAGCTTTCTTT. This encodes CASSPFEGWTEAFF. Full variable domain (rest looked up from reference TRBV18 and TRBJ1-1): NAGVMQNPRHLVRRRGQEARLRCSPMKGHSHVYWYRQLPEEGLKFMVYLQKENIIDESGMPKERFSAEFPKEGPSILRIQQVVRGDSAAYFCASSPFEGWTEAFFGQGTRLTVV.

The CDR3 nucleotides are TGCAGTGCTAGTGCCCATACCCAGAGCTCCTACGAGCAGTACTTC. Amino acid sequence: CSASAHTQSSYEQYF. The genes are TRBV20-1 and TRBJ2-7; no reliable D call. Trimming pared 3 bases from V and 0 bases from J, leaving 15 bases between. Germline V gene lookup returns CDR1 DFQATT and CDR2 SNEGSKA (reference sequence). The CDR3 runs 15 residues.

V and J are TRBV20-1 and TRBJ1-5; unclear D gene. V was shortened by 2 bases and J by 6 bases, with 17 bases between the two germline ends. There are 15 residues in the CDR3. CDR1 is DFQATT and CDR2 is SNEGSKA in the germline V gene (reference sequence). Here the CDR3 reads CSARSLQGHSQPQHF. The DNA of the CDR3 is TGCAGTGCTAGATCCCTTCAAGGGCATAGTCAGCCCCAGCATTTT.

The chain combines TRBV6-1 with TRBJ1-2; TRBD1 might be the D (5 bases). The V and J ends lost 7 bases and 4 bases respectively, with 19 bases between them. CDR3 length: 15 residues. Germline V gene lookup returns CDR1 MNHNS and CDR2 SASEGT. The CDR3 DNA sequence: TGTGCCAGCATATATGGTCGGAGGGACTCCTATGGCTACACCTTC. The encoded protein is CASIYGRRDSYGYTF.

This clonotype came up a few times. Written as DNA, the CDR3 is TGCGCCAGCATGGGCGGGACAGCGAACACCGGGGAGCTGTTTTTT. This encodes CASMGGTANTGELFF. J is TRBJ2-2 and V is TRBV5-1; maybe TRBD1 (7 bases). Germline V gene sequence: CDR1 SGHRS, CDR2 YFSETQ. The CDR3 is 15 residues long. The ends were cut back, 6 bases at V and 0 bases at J, with 12 bases in the middle.

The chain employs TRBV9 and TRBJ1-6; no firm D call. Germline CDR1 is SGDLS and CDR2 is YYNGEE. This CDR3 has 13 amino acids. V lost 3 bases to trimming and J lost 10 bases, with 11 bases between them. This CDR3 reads CASSGRLGSPLHF. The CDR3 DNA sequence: TGTGCCAGCAGCGGACGGCTTGGGTCACCCCTCCACTTT.

CDR3 loop: CSARLETQYF. The CDR3 nucleotides read TGCAGTGCTAGACTAGAGACCCAGTACTTC. The V gene is TRBV20-1, the J gene TRBJ2-5, with D uncertain. The CDR3 is 10 residues long. Germline CDR1 and CDR2: DFQATT and SNEGSKA (reference sequence). The V end was cut by 2 bases, the J end by 4 bases, with 2 bases between.

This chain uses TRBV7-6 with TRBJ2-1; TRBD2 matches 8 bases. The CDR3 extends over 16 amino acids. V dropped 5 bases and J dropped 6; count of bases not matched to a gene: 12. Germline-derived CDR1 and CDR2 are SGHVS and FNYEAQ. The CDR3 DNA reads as TGTGCCAGCAGCCGTGCTTACGGGAGGGCATTCAATGAGCAGTTCTTC. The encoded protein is CASSRAYGRAFNEQFF.

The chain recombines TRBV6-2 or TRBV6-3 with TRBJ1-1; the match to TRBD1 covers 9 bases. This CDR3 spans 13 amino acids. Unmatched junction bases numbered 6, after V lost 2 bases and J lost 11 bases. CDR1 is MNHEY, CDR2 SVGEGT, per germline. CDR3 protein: CASSYTGTGTAFF. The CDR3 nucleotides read TGTGCCAGCAGTTACACCGGGACAGGGACGGCTTTCTTT.

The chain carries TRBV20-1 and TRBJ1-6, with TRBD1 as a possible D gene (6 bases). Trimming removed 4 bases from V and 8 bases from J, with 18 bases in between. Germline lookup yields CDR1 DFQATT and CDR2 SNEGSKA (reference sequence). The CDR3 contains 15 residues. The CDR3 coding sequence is TGCAGTGCTACCCGCGGGGGGGCTGGTGATTCACCCCTCCACTTT. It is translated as CSATRGGAGDSPLHF.

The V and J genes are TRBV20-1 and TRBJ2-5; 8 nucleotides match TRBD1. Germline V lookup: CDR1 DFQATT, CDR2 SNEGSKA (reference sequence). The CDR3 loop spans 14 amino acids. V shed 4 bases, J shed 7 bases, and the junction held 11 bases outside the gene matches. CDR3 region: CSATLDRALGTQYF. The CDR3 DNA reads TGCAGTGCTACCTTGGACAGGGCCCTGGGGACCCAGTACTTC.

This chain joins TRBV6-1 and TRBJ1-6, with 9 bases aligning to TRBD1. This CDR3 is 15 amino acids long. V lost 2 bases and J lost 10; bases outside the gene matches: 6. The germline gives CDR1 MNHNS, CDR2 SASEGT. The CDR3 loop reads CASSEWTGVRSPLHF. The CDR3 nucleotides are TGTGCCAGCAGTGAATGGACAGGGGTTAGGTCACCCCTCCACTTT.

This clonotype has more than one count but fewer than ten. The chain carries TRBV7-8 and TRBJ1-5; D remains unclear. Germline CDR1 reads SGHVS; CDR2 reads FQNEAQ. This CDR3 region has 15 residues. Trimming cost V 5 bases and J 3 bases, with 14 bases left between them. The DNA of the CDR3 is TGTGCCAGCAGCGTGGGAGGGCGGCCCAATCAGCCCCAGCATTTT. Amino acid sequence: CASSVGGRPNQPQHF.

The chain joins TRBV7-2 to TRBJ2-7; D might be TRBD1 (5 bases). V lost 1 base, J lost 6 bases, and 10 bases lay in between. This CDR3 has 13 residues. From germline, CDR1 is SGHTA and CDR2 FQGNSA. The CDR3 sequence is CASSLERQSEQYF. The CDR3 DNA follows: TGTGCCAGCAGCTTAGAGAGACAGAGCGAGCAGTACTTC.

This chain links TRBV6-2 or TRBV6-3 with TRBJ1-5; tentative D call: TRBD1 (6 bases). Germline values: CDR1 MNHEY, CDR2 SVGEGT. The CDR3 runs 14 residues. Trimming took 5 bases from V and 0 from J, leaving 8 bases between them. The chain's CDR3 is CASSRQASNQPQHF. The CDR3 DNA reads TGTGCCAGCAGTCGACAGGCTAGCAATCAGCCCCAGCATTTT.

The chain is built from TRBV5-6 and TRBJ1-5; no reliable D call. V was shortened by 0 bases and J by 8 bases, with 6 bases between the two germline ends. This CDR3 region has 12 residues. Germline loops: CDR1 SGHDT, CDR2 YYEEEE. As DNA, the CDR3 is TGTGCCAGCAGCTTGGACGGGGAGCCCCAGCATTTT. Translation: CASSLDGEPQHF.